This TCR beta chain came from a study of CD8+ T cells in alopecia areata. In the study overall: Treatment comprised oral tofacitinib, 5 to 10 mg twice daily, in treated patients.

This CDR3 region has 18 residues. V lost 1 base and J lost 0; bases outside the gene matches: 11. Germline lookup yields CDR1 KGHSH and CDR2 LQKENI. Extracted from the samples, RNA was reverse transcribed into cDNA to serve as the sequencing template. Clones were read by immunoSEQ multiplex PCR, and TCRdb kept only the in-frame ones, dropping some. The top ten hold about a sixth of the sample, which has approximately 65,000 clones, 40% to 50% seen once. This clone was counted between two and nine times. The TCR originated in a human donor with alopecia areata. V is TRBV18 and J is TRBJ2-5, with 7 bases aligning to TRBD2. Sequenced here: CD8+ T cells sorted from blood, sampled at week 0. CDR3 nucleotides: TGTGCCAGCTCACCACGGTGGATGGAGCGGGAAGACCAAGAGACCCAGTACTTC. As protein: CASSPRWMEREDQETQYF. Full variable domain (outside the CDR3, taken from reference TRBV18 and TRBJ2-5): NAGVMQNPRHLVRRRGQEARLRCSPMKGHSHVYWYRQLPEEGLKFMVYLQKENIIDESGMPKERFSAEFPKEGPSILRIQQVVRGDSAAYFCASSPRWMEREDQETQYFGPGTRLLVL.